The rows below give T cell receptor beta chains drawn from one sample of a study of beta chain features in type 1 diabetes. Libraries were prepared by immunoSEQ multiplex PCR; TCRdb keeps only in-frame clonotypes and omits some of them. The data show over 40,000 clones, with over 50% seen just once and about 1.7% held by the top ten. The specimen sequenced was Tregs from blood. The receptors stem from a man aged 25 to 40 with type 1 diabetes. Some clones in this sample may be carry-over from other donors' samples. CDR3s include the opening cysteine and the closing phenylalanine or tryptophan. D genes are given only for firm matches. Clone size, where shown, is once, few, many, or a class for clones that have expanded.

D	V	size	J	length	DNA	CDR3
TRBD2	TRBV5-1	.	TRBJ2-3	16	TGCGCCAGCAGCTTGAGAGCGGGGGCTCCCACAGATACGCAGTATTTT	CASSLRAGAPTDTQYF
.	TRBV19	.	TRBJ1-2	15	TGTGCCAGTAGTGTACAGGGCCCCACTCCGTATGGCTACACCTTC	CASSVQGPTPYGYTF
TRBD1	TRBV7-9	.	TRBJ2-7	13	TGTGCCAGCAGCTTAACAGGGGGCGGAGAGCAGTACTTC	CASSLTGGGEQYF
.	TRBV7-2	.	TRBJ2-7	12	TGTGCCAGCAGCCCTAGCCCCCCCGAGCAGTACTTC	CASSPSPPEQYF
.	TRBV5-1	.	TRBJ2-5	13	TGCGCCAGCAGCCTCGGACAGCAAGAGACCCAGTACTTC	CASSLGQQETQYF
.	TRBV18	.	TRBJ2-1	13	TGTGCCAGCTCACCACCAGGAGGGGTTGAGCAGTTCTTC	CASSPPGGVEQFF
.	TRBV7-7	.	TRBJ2-7	13	TGTGCTAGCAGCTTAGGTCCAGACTACGAGCAGTACTTC	CASSLGPDYEQYF
.	TRBV25-1	.	TRBJ1-6	14	TGTGCCAGCAGTCGGAGCTCCTATAATTCACCCCTCCACTTT	CASSRSSYNSPLHF
.	TRBV7-2	.	TRBJ1-6	16	TGTGCCAGCAGCCTCGGGACTTTCCGTACAACGTCACCCCTCCACTTT	CASSLGTFRTTSPLHF
TRBD1	TRBV7-8	.	TRBJ2-2	15	TGTGCCAGCAGCTTAGAGACAGGGGGGGCCAGGGAGCTGTTTTTT	CASSLETGGARELFF
.	TRBV6-6	once	TRBJ1-5	13	TGTGCCAGCAGTCAGGGCCTTCATCAGCCCCAGCATTTT	CASSQGLHQPQHF
.	TRBV7-5	.	TRBJ2-7	15	TGTGCCAGAAGGAATGTACCGGGACACCGCTACGAGCAGTACTTC	CARRNVPGHRYEQYF
TRBD2	TRBV9	.	TRBJ2-3	16	TGTGCCAGCAGTGTCTTCCTAGCGGGGGGGACAGATACGCAGTATTTT	CASSVFLAGGTDTQYF
.	TRBV5-1	.	TRBJ2-3	14	TGCGCCAGCAGCCAGGACAGAGACACAGATACGCAGTATTTT	CASSQDRDTDTQYF
.	TRBV5-1	.	TRBJ1-2	13	TGCGCCAGCAGCCTCGGGGGTCCTAGCGGCTACACCTTC	CASSLGGPSGYTF
.	TRBV18	.	TRBJ2-1	12	TGTGCCAGCTCACCTGCGTACAATGAGCAGTTCTTC	CASSPAYNEQFF
.	TRBV6-5	few	TRBJ2-1	14	TGTGCCAGCCGTAGAGACCTCAGGGGCGGCGAGCAGTTCTTC	CASRRDLRGGEQFF
.	TRBV20-1	.	TRBJ2-1	11	TGCAGTGCTCAACCCCAGGGAGAGCAGTTCTTC	CSAQPQGEQFF
TRBD1	TRBV2	.	TRBJ1-6	14	TGTGCCAGCACCCGGACAGGGGCTAGTTCACCCCTCCACTTT	CASTRTGASSPLHF
.	TRBV7-3	few	TRBJ2-1	12	TGTGCCAGCAGCTTTTTCGGAGATGAGCAGTTCTTC	CASSFFGDEQFF
TRBD1	TRBV28	once	TRBJ2-2	14	TGTGCCAGCGGCCCAGGGGGGAACACCGGGGAGCTGTTTTTT	CASGPGGNTGELFF
.	TRBV5-1	.	TRBJ2-5	15	TGCGCCAGCAGCTTGGGTCTAGCCACCCGGGAGACCCAGTACTTC	CASSLGLATRETQYF
.	TRBV18	once	TRBJ1-1	19	TGTGCCAGCTCACGGAGGGTGGGGGGGGCTGCAACCCAGAACACTGAAGCTTTCTTT	CASSRRVGGAATQNTEAFF
TRBD1	TRBV7-8	.	TRBJ1-2	15	TGTGCCAGCAGCCAGAGGGGACAGGGGAACTATGGCTACACCTTC	CASSQRGQGNYGYTF
.	TRBV7-2	.	TRBJ2-1	15	TGTGCCAGCAGCACGCAAGGCGGGGGCTTCAATGAGCAGTTCTTC	CASSTQGGGFNEQFF
.	TRBV19	few	TRBJ1-1	12	TGTGCCACCGGGGGTCGGAACACTGAAGCTTTCTTT	CATGGRNTEAFF
.	TRBV25-1	few	TRBJ2-7	14	TGTGCCAGCATGCCCGGGGGAGGCCCTTACGAGCAGTACTTC	CASMPGGGPYEQYF
.	TRBV19	.	TRBJ2-6	15	TGTGCCAGTAGTAGGGCAGGGAAATTGGCCAACGTCCTGACTTTC	CASSRAGKLANVLTF
TRBD1	TRBV11-3	.	TRBJ1-3	15	TGTGCCAGCAGCGCCGGGACAGGGTCTGGAAACACCATATATTTT	CASSAGTGSGNTIYF
.	TRBV7-3	few	TRBJ2-3	15	TGTGCCAGCAGCTTAAGTGGGGGGGCACGGTACACGCAGTATTTT	CASSLSGGARYTQYF
.	TRBV7-9	.	TRBJ2-7	12	TGTGCCAGCAGCCTACTAGGTTACGAGCAGTACTTC	CASSLLGYEQYF
.	TRBV2	few	TRBJ1-5	13	TGTGCCAGCAGTCGGAGGGTAGGGCAGCCCCAGCATTTT	CASSRRVGQPQHF
.	TRBV6-6	.	TRBJ1-5	15	TGTGCCAGCAAGGAGGGGACTAGCGGGAATCAGCCCCAGCATTTT	CASKEGTSGNQPQHF
TRBD2	TRBV5-1	once	TRBJ2-1	15	TGCGCCAGCAGCCCCGGGACTAGCTCCTACAATGAGCAGTTCTTC	CASSPGTSSYNEQFF
TRBD2	TRBV14	.	TRBJ2-3	18	TGTGCCAGCAGCCAAGATCGATTGGCGGGGGGGAGCACAGATACGCAGTATTTT	CASSQDRLAGGSTDTQYF
.	TRBV29-1	once	TRBJ2-1	14	TGCAGCGTCTCCAAGGGGACTTCCTACAATGAGCAGTTCTTC	CSVSKGTSYNEQFF
.	TRBV11-1	.	TRBJ2-1	13	TGTGCCAGCAGCCAAACGTTAGAGAGTGAGCAGTTCTTC	CASSQTLESEQFF
TRBD2	TRBV28	few	TRBJ2-7	16	TGTGCCAGCAGCATGCTAGGTAGCGGGGGGCAGAACGAGCAGTACTTC	CASSMLGSGGQNEQYF
.	TRBV10-2	.	TRBJ1-2	11	TGCGCCAGCAGTGATAGGGGAGGCTACACCTTC	CASSDRGGYTF
TRBD1	TRBV4-1	few	TRBJ1-2	15	TGCGCCAGCAGCCAAGACCCCGGGACAGGGGACGGCTACACCTTC	CASSQDPGTGDGYTF
.	TRBV7-8	.	TRBJ1-6	15	TGTGCCAGCAGCTCATACCTATCCTATAATTCACCCCTCCACTTT	CASSSYLSYNSPLHF
.	TRBV7-3	.	TRBJ1-1	13	TGTGCCAGCAGCACCAAAGGGGACACTGAAGCTTTCTTT	CASSTKGDTEAFF
TRBD2	TRBV5-1	few	TRBJ2-2	18	TGCGCCAGCAGCAGGACTAGCGGGGGGGCCCAGAGGACCGGGGAGCTGTTTTTT	CASSRTSGGAQRTGELFF
TRBD1	TRBV9	.	TRBJ1-2	14	TGTGCCAGCAGCCCGGGGACAGGGTACTATGGCTACACCTTC	CASSPGTGYYGYTF
.	TRBV18	.	TRBJ1-2	12	TGTGCCAGCTCAGGACAGCTCTATGGCTACACCTTC	CASSGQLYGYTF
.	TRBV2	once	TRBJ1-6	12	TGTGCCAGCAGTGCGCCGGGATCGCCCCTCCACTTT	CASSAPGSPLHF
.	TRBV5-4	.	TRBJ2-7	15	TGTGCCAGCAGCTTGGGGAAAGGGAGCTCCTACGAGCAGTACTTC	CASSLGKGSSYEQYF
.	TRBV7-3	.	TRBJ1-6	16	TGTGCCAGCAGTCGACACATGAGCTCCTATAATTCACCCCTCCACTTT	CASSRHMSSYNSPLHF
TRBD2	TRBV18	once	TRBJ2-3	16	TGTGCCAGCTCAATCCTAGCGGGGGCCGACACAGATACGCAGTATTTT	CASSILAGADTDTQYF
.	TRBV4-3	once	TRBJ2-1	16	TGCGCCAGCAGCCAAGATCTGGGGGCCTCCTACAATGAGCAGTTCTTC	CASSQDLGASYNEQFF
.	TRBV4-3	.	TRBJ1-2	17	TGCGCCAGCAGCCAAGAGCGTACGCGACAGAGATACTATGGCTACACCTTC	CASSQERTRQRYYGYTF
.	TRBV2	.	TRBJ1-4	11	TGTGCCAGCAGTATCGGTGAAAAACTGTTTTTT	CASSIGEKLFF